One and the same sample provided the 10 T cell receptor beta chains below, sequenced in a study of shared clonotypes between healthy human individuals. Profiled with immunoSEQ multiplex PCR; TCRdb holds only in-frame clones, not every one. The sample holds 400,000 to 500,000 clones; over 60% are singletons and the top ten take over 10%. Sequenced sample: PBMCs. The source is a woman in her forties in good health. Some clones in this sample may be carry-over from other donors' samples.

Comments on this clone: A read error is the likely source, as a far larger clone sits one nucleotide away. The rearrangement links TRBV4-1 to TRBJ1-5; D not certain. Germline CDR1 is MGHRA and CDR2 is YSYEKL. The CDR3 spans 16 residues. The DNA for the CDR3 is TGCGCCAGCAGCCAAGATGGAGGTTGGAGCAATCAGCTCCAGCATTTT. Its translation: CASSQDGGWSNQLQHF.

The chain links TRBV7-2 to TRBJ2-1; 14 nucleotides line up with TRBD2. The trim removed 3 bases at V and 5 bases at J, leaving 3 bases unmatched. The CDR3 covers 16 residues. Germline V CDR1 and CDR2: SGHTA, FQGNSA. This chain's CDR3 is CASSLGLAGVDNEQFF. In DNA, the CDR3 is TGTGCCAGCAGCTTGGGACTAGCGGGAGTCGACAATGAGCAGTTCTTC.

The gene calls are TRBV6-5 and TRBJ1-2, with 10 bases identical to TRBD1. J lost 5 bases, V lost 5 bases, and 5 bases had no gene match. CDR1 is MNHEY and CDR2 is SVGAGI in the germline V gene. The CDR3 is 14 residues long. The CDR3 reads CASSRTGGYYGYTF. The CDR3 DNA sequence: TGTGCCAGCAGTCGGACAGGGGGTTATTATGGCTACACCTTC.

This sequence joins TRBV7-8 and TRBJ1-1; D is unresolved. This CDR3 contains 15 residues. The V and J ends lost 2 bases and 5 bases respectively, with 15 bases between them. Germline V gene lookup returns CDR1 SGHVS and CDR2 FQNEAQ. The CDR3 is CASSLRRGVRTEAFF. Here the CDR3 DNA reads TGTGCCAGCAGCTTAAGGAGAGGTGTGAGGACTGAAGCTTTCTTT.

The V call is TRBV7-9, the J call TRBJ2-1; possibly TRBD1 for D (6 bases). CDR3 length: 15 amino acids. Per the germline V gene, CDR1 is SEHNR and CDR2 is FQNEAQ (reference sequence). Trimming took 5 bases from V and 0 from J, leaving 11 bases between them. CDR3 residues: CASSATGSSYNEQFF. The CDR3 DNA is TGTGCCAGCAGCGCTACAGGGAGCTCCTACAATGAGCAGTTCTTC.

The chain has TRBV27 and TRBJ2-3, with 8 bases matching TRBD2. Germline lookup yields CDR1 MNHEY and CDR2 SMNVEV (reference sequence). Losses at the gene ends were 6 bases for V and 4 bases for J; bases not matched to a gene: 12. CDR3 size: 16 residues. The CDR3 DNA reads TGTGCCAGCAGCCCCATAGCGGGACACCCCCCAGATACGCAGTATTTT. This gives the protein CASSPIAGHPPDTQYF.

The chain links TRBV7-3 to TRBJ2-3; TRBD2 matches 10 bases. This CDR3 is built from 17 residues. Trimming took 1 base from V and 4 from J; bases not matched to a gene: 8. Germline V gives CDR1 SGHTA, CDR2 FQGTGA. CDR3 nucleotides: TGTGCCAGCAGCTTAAACCCTAGCGGGAGTAACGCAGATACGCAGTATTTT. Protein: CASSLNPSGSNADTQYF. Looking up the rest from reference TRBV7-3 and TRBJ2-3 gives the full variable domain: GAGVSQTPSNKVTEKGKYVELRCDPISGHTALYWYRQSLGQGPEFLIYFQGTGAADDSGLPNDRFFAVRPEGSVSTLKIQRTERGDSAVYLCASSLNPSGSNADTQYFGPGTRLTVL.

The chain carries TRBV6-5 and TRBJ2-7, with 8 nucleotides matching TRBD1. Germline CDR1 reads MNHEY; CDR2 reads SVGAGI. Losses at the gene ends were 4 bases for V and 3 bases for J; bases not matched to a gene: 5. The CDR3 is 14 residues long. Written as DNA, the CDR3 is TGTGCCAGCAGTTCCCGGGACAGGCTCTACGAGCAGTACTTC. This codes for CASSSRDRLYEQYF.

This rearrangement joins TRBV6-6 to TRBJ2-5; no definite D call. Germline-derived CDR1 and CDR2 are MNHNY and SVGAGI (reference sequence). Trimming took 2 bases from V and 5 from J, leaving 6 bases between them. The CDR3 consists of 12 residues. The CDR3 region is CASSYTEETQYF. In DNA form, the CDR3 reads TGTGCCAGCAGTTACACCGAGGAGACCCAGTACTTC.

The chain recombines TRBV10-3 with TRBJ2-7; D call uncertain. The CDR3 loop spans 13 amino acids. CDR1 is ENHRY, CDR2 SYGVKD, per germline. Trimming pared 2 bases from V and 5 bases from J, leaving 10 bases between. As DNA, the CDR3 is TGTGCCATCAGTGAGGCGGTGGTGGACGAGCAGTACTTC. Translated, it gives CAISEAVVDEQYF.